This T cell receptor beta chain is drawn from a study of T cell repertoires in cytomegalovirus infection. This clonotype was seen only a few times. MiXCR was run by TCRdb on the reads, yielding one entry per CDR3 protein. The sample records 200,000 to 300,000 distinct CDR3 sequences, about an eighth being singletons. Trimming left V 2 bases short and J 1 base short, with 17 bases between. CDR3 length: 17 residues. Germline lookup yields CDR1 SNHLY and CDR2 FYNNEI. The sequence was obtained from a human donor in good health (CMV status not recorded). Some clones in this sample may be carry-over from other donors' samples. The chain uses TRBV2 and TRBJ1-1, with a possible D match to TRBD1 (6 bases). Sequences were obtained from PBMCs. The CDR3 DNA follows: TGTGCCAGCAGTGAAAAAGGGGGGACAACGGAGAACACTGAAGCTTTCTTT. This encodes CASSEKGGTTENTEAFF.